The rows below give T cell receptor beta chains drawn from one sample of a study of cytomegalovirus exposure and HLA in healthy donors. Some clones are missing from TCRdb's copy, which holds only in-frame ones; the method was immunoSEQ multiplex PCR. In all, the sample yields approximately 120,000 clones. Sequencing was performed on PBMCs. These receptors all stem from a woman aged 60-75 years in good health and CMV-seronegative. The CDR3 runs from the conserved cysteine through the conserved F or W. A D gene is named only where the DNA matches it firmly.

V gene: TRBV28; J gene: TRBJ1-1; D gene: -; CDR3 protein: CAIGRGTEAFF; CDR3 DNA: TGTGCCATAGGTCGGGGCACTGAAGCTTTCTTT
V gene: TRBV5-1; J gene: TRBJ2-5; D gene: TRBD1; CDR3 protein: CASSLGQGVGVGETQYF; CDR3 DNA: TGCGCCAGCAGCTTGGGACAGGGGGTCGGGGTTGGAGAGACCCAGTACTTC
V gene: TRBV2; J gene: TRBJ1-1; D gene: -; CDR3 protein: CASSETAMNTEAFF; CDR3 DNA: TGTGCCAGCAGTGAGACAGCTATGAACACTGAAGCTTTCTTT
V gene: TRBV7-9; J gene: TRBJ2-3; D gene: TRBD1; CDR3 protein: CASSSPPRQGSDTQYF; CDR3 DNA: TGTGCCAGCAGCTCGCCCCCCAGACAGGGCTCAGATACGCAGTATTTT
V gene: TRBV6-5; J gene: TRBJ1-2; D gene: -; CDR3 protein: CASSYTREDGYTF; CDR3 DNA: TGTGCCAGCAGTTATACCAGGGAGGATGGCTACACCTTC
V gene: TRBV11-2; J gene: TRBJ2-1; D gene: TRBD1; CDR3 protein: CASSLALDRSEQFF; CDR3 DNA: TGTGCCAGCAGCTTAGCCCTGGACAGGTCTGAGCAGTTCTTC
V gene: TRBV5-1; J gene: TRBJ1-4; D gene: TRBD1; CDR3 protein: CASSPGTEGEKLFF; CDR3 DNA: TGCGCCAGCAGCCCCGGGACAGAGGGGGAAAAACTGTTTTTT
V gene: TRBV2; J gene: TRBJ1-2; D gene: TRBD1; CDR3 protein: CASSGVYVGTGGENYGYTF; CDR3 DNA: TGTGCCAGCAGTGGAGTCTATGTGGGGACAGGGGGCGAGAACTATGGCTACACCTTC
V gene: TRBV9; J gene: TRBJ1-1; D gene: -; CDR3 protein: CASSVTGDLPEAFF; CDR3 DNA: TGTGCCAGCAGCGTAACGGGGGATCTACCTGAAGCTTTCTTT
V gene: TRBV19; J gene: TRBJ2-1; D gene: -; CDR3 protein: CASSMGGNPYNEQFF; CDR3 DNA: TGTGCCAGTAGTATGGGGGGTAATCCGTACAATGAGCAGTTCTTC
V gene: TRBV6-1; J gene: TRBJ2-5; D gene: -; CDR3 protein: CASSPGAAQETQYF; CDR3 DNA: TGTGCCAGCAGTCCAGGGGCAGCCCAAGAGACCCAGTACTTC
V gene: TRBV4-1; J gene: TRBJ1-5; D gene: -; CDR3 protein: CASSEGSGKWGLNQPQHF; CDR3 DNA: TGCGCCAGCAGCGAAGGAAGTGGGAAGTGGGGCCTTAATCAGCCCCAGCATTTT
V gene: TRBV5-8; J gene: TRBJ2-5; D gene: -; CDR3 protein: CASAVTRGTFLETQYF; CDR3 DNA: TGTGCCAGCGCTGTCACCCGGGGGACTTTTTTAGAGACCCAGTACTTC
V gene: TRBV21-1; J gene: TRBJ1-1; D gene: -; CDR3 protein: CASSKETGRGTEAFF; CDR3 DNA: TGTGCCAGCAGCAAAGAGACAGGTCGGGGCACTGAAGCTTTCTTT
V gene: TRBV10-3; J gene: TRBJ2-2; D gene: -; CDR3 protein: CAISESSPPQLFF; CDR3 DNA: TGTGCCATCAGTGAGTCGAGTCCGCCTCAGCTGTTTTTT
V gene: TRBV7-2; J gene: TRBJ1-1; D gene: -; CDR3 protein: CASGHVNTEAFF; CDR3 DNA: TGTGCCTCAGGACATGTGAACACTGAAGCTTTCTTT
V gene: TRBV28; J gene: TRBJ2-7; D gene: TRBD2; CDR3 protein: CASGDIGTIREQYF; CDR3 DNA: TGTGCCAGCGGGGATATTGGGACTATAAGAGAGCAGTACTTC
V gene: TRBV28; J gene: TRBJ2-7; D gene: -; CDR3 protein: CASTEGGGGREQYF; CDR3 DNA: TGTGCCAGCACTGAGGGAGGGGGAGGACGCGAGCAGTACTTC
V gene: TRBV4-1; J gene: TRBJ1-5; D gene: -; CDR3 protein: CASSQEGDNQPQHF; CDR3 DNA: TGCGCCAGCAGCCAAGAGGGAGACAATCAGCCCCAGCATTTT
V gene: TRBV11-2; J gene: TRBJ2-7; D gene: -; CDR3 protein: CASSLGLGSSYEQYF; CDR3 DNA: TGTGCCAGCAGCTTAGGACTCGGGAGCTCCTACGAGCAGTACTTC
V gene: TRBV7-8; J gene: TRBJ2-1; D gene: -; CDR3 protein: CASGAASSYNEQFF; CDR3 DNA: TGTGCCAGCGGAGCGGCCAGCTCCTACAATGAGCAGTTCTTC
V gene: TRBV5-4; J gene: TRBJ2-7; D gene: TRBD2; CDR3 protein: CASSLGGGSTPYEQYF; CDR3 DNA: TGTGCCAGCAGCTTGGGGGGGGGTTCAACCCCCTACGAGCAGTACTTC
V gene: TRBV29-1; J gene: TRBJ1-2; D gene: TRBD1; CDR3 protein: CSVGTGANYGYTF; CDR3 DNA: TGCAGCGTTGGGACAGGCGCTAACTATGGCTACACCTTC
V gene: TRBV27; J gene: TRBJ2-1; D gene: TRBD2; CDR3 protein: CASSLGTSGDYNEQFF; CDR3 DNA: TGTGCCAGCAGTTTAGGGACTAGCGGTGATTACAATGAGCAGTTCTTC
V gene: TRBV18; J gene: TRBJ1-2; D gene: -; CDR3 protein: CASSPDDLLGGAPSYGYTF; CDR3 DNA: TGTGCCAGCTCACCGGATGACCTGCTTGGGGGGGCCCCCTCCTATGGCTACACCTTC
V gene: TRBV7-9; J gene: TRBJ1-1; D gene: TRBD1; CDR3 protein: CASSGTENTEAFF; CDR3 DNA: TGTGCCAGCAGCGGGACAGAGAACACTGAAGCTTTCTTT
V gene: TRBV29-1; J gene: TRBJ2-7; D gene: -; CDR3 protein: CSVEQVGGSEQYF; CDR3 DNA: TGCAGCGTGGAACAGGTAGGGGGATCCGAGCAGTACTTC
V gene: TRBV13; J gene: TRBJ1-1; D gene: -; CDR3 protein: CASSLRQGMNTEAFF; CDR3 DNA: TGTGCCAGCAGCTTACGTCAGGGTATGAACACTGAAGCTTTCTTT
V gene: TRBV19; J gene: TRBJ1-2; D gene: -; CDR3 protein: CASQPMVRGGYTF; CDR3 DNA: TGTGCCAGCCAGCCCATGGTTCGGGGTGGCTACACCTTC
V gene: TRBV5-6; J gene: TRBJ2-7; D gene: TRBD1; CDR3 protein: CASSWGQGYEQYF; CDR3 DNA: TGTGCCAGCAGCTGGGGACAGGGCTACGAGCAGTACTTC
V gene: TRBV9; J gene: TRBJ2-1; D gene: -; CDR3 protein: CASSVDSFLSYNEQFF; CDR3 DNA: TGTGCCAGCAGCGTAGACAGTTTCCTCTCCTACAATGAGCAGTTCTTC
V gene: TRBV6-1; J gene: TRBJ2-7; D gene: -; CDR3 protein: CASERGTYEQYF; CDR3 DNA: TGTGCCAGCGAAAGGGGGACCTACGAGCAGTACTTC
V gene: TRBV28; J gene: TRBJ1-5; D gene: -; CDR3 protein: CASSFEGFRQPQHF; CDR3 DNA: TGTGCCAGCAGTTTCGAGGGCTTCCGGCAGCCCCAGCATTTT
V gene: TRBV7-3; J gene: TRBJ1-2; D gene: -; CDR3 protein: CASSRPIDISNYGYTF; CDR3 DNA: TGTGCCAGCAGCCGACCGATAGACATTTCTAACTATGGCTACACCTTC
V gene: TRBV1; J gene: TRBJ2-3; D gene: -; CDR3 protein: CTSSSRLAGGPRDTQYF; CDR3 DNA: TGCACCAGCAGCTCCCGACTAGCGGGAGGGCCCAGAGATACGCAGTATTTT
V gene: TRBV5-1; J gene: TRBJ2-2; D gene: -; CDR3 protein: CASSLGGREHTGELFF; CDR3 DNA: TGCGCCAGCAGCTTGGGTGGCAGGGAACACACCGGGGAGCTGTTTTTT
V gene: TRBV9; J gene: TRBJ2-1; D gene: TRBD2; CDR3 protein: CASSLNPGLVTHEQFF; CDR3 DNA: TGTGCCAGCAGCCTCAACCCGGGACTAGTAACCCATGAGCAGTTCTTC
V gene: TRBV7-9; J gene: TRBJ2-2; D gene: TRBD1; CDR3 protein: CASTGTGNTGELFF; CDR3 DNA: TGTGCCAGCACCGGGACAGGGAACACCGGGGAGCTGTTTTTT
V gene: TRBV11-2; J gene: TRBJ1-1; D gene: -; CDR3 protein: CASSFGQGNTEAFF; CDR3 DNA: TGTGCCAGCAGCTTCGGGCAGGGGAACACTGAAGCTTTCTTT
V gene: TRBV6-6; J gene: TRBJ1-1; D gene: TRBD1; CDR3 protein: CASSRDRGLNTEAFF; CDR3 DNA: TGTGCCAGCAGCCGGGACAGGGGACTGAACACTGAAGCTTTCTTT